This T cell receptor (beta chain) was sequenced in a study of post-analysis software for immune sequencing data. Study summary: There were relapsing-remitting, secondary progressive and progressive-relapsing multiple sclerosis among the disease courses included. Study-wide results and limits: People with multiple sclerosis had a significantly lower normalized Chao1 diversity than controls did. TRBV5-6, TRBV5-1 and TRBV20-1 belonged to a set of about five TRBV segments that were more frequent in patients than controls.

For this clonotype: Its antigen is not identified. Relative to the germline gene, one junction end is altered; a read error may explain this.

The CDR3 runs 12 residues. Germline CDR1 reads SGHRS; CDR2 reads YFSETQ. Researchers reported that TCR beta cDNA libraries carried unique molecular identifiers. TCRdb processed the PCR reads anew with MiXCR; each CDR3 protein has one entry. The sample includes 800,000 to 950,000 distinct CDR3 sequences, approximately 50% of them seen just once. Sequencing input: blood. This chain connects TRBV5-1 to TRBJ2-7, with D perhaps TRBD1 (6 bases). The TCR comes from a girl between 10 and 17 years old with multiple sclerosis. The CDR3 DNA reads TGTGCCAGCAGCTTAGTCCAGGGGGAGCAGTACTTC. Its protein product is CASSLVQGEQYF. Full variable domain (missing parts from reference TRBV5-1 and TRBJ2-7): KAGVTQTPRYLIKTRGQQVTLSCSPISGHRSVSWYQQTPGQGLQFLFEYFSETQRNKGNFPGRFSGRQFSNSRSEMNVSTLELGDSALYLCASSLVQGEQYFGPGTRLTVT.